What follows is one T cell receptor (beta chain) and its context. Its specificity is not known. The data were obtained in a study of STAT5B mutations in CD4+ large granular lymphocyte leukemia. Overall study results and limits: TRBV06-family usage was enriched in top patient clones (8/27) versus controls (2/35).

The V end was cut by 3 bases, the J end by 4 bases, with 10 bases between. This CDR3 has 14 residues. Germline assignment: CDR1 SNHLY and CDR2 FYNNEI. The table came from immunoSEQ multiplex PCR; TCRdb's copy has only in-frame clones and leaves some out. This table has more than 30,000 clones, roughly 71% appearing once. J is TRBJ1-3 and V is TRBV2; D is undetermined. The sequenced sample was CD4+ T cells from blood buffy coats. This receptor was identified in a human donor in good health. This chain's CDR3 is CASSDLTVGNTIYF. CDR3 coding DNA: TGTGCCAGCAGTGATTTGACGGTCGGAAACACCATATATTTT.